This TCR beta chain was recorded in a study of shared clonotypes between healthy human individuals (dated by TCRdb to about 2020). As for the study more broadly: The cohort included three men and a couple of women between 18 and 49 years of age. For each donor, three plates each were used for CD4 naive and CD4 memory, two plates were used for CD8 naive, and one plate was used for CD8 memory. The study deeply sequenced blood TCR repertoires of five healthy adults to estimate repertoire size and the extent of clonotype sharing between individuals. Libraries were prepared and TCR repertoires were sequenced by different laboratories using diverse techniques, in order to increase sequencing depth and limit assay-specific biases. Each donor's leukapheresis produced roughly between about 0.8 and 8.9 billion PBMCs.

On the study overall, not on this receptor specifically: Based on pairwise subsampling, the degree of clonotype sharing among donors was expected to be affected by sequencing depth. About 5% of naive CD4, approximately 3.7% of naive CD8, approximately 2.2% of memory CD4, and 0.4% of memory CD8 clonotypes were shared across four donors. Only blood was sampled, and tissue TCR repertoires likely differ from those in blood. Naive subsets generally had larger estimated clonotype richness than memory subsets did. Higher generation probabilities were observed for clonotypes shared by all four sorted-subset donors than for non-shared clonotypes. Because the study included only a small number of donors, the genetic and exposure-history diversity represented was limited. Even with the large sequencing depth, rarefaction of the sorted-subset datasets indicated that sequencing was incomplete.

In this sample, this clone turned up once. The antigen it binds to is not known. No qualities accompany the bases; no much larger clone lies one base away. CD8 naive samples were obtained by positive selection for CCR7 among CD45RO-negative cells, yielding a CD45RA+CCR7+ population from which TemRA cells were excluded. Healthy HIV-negative adults with no recently reported acute infections or vaccinations were included as donors. Only Caucasian adults living in Nashville, Tennessee, USA were represented among the donors. Blood was obtained by leukapheresis, after which PBMCs were separated by Ficoll-Histopaque density gradient centrifugation and cryopreserved in liquid nitrogen vapor phase. Analytical flow cytometry was used to check the purity and quantity of each magnetically sorted T cell population. Genomic DNA was isolated from each sorted fraction and quantified by UV absorbance on a Nanodrop 2000c.

Using the deep immunoSEQ assay, multiplex PCR amplified TCR CDR3 regions from genomic DNA. Genomic DNA extracted from each cell subset was distributed evenly over all wells of several immunoSEQ 96-well plates, and each plate served as one replicate. For sorted subsets, roughly 200 ng of genomic DNA, equivalent to 25,000 to 35,000 T cell genomes, went into each replicate PCR. The purified libraries were quantified using a Qubit 3.0 fluorometer, sized with a Bioanalyzer 2100, and then quantified again using the KAPA Library Quantification kit. Each immunoSEQ 96-well plate was sequenced on its own single-read 150-cycle Illumina NextSeq 550 flow cell. Per the original workflow: Because the immunoSEQ output held only junctional sequences and lacked quality scores, the filtering could not match the filtering applied to full-length reads. Sequences were annotated with PyIR, a Python wrapper for IgBLAST v1.9, and V/J genes and CDR3 were assigned using IMGT germline references. Reads with weak V/J assignments (E-value above 1e-6), missing CDR3, stop codons, out-of-frame junctions, or ambiguous translated residues were removed. V3J clonotypes were defined as sequences sharing the same inferred V gene, J gene, and CDR3 amino acid sequence. Percentage overlap between repertoires was calculated by dividing the number of shared unique clonotypes by the size of the smaller repertoire. Richness of each repertoire was evaluated using RTK rarefaction, the Chao1 estimator, and Recon v2.1 estimates of unobserved clonotypes. For all TCRbeta clonotypes obtained by the gDNA method from a few donors, generation probabilities were computed with OLGA. TCRdb obtained this table from immuneACCESS and retained in-frame rearrangements with V and J assigned. These tables miss some clones; where compared with another copy, unresolved V genes account for less than half of the shortfall, and the remainder is unexplained. V, J and clone size are those of that table, while D and trimming were read from the DNA. This sample holds roughly 590,000 clones; roughly 96% were observed only once. 0.09% to 0.13% of the sample rests with the top ten.

Cut back by 5 bases and 2 bases, the V and J ends lie 19 bases apart. CDR1 and CDR2 were assigned from the germline V gene (reference sequence) as MNHEY and SMNVEV. Inclusive of the bounding cysteine and phenylalanine, the CDR3 is 16 residues long. Here the CDR3 DNA is all that survives: 48 bases in frame from base 1. This sequence was found in a woman younger than 45 in good health. The specimen was naive CD8+ T cells sorted from blood. This specimen's cell subset or site label, interpreted: CD45RA+CCR7+. The chain couples TRBV27 to TRBJ2-7; possibly the D gene is TRBD1, per 6 matching bases. The CDR3 is CASSPASGDLTYEQYF. The nucleotide sequence is TGTGCCAGCAGTCCGGCGTCAGGGGACCTTACCTACGAGCAGTACTTC.